This paragraph covers one T cell receptor (beta chain) sequence. Its specificity is unknown. The sample is drawn from a study of cytomegalovirus exposure and HLA in healthy donors. Overall study findings and caveats: It was 150 to 200 TCR beta chains that were listed as cytomegalovirus-associated.

CDR3 length equals 14 residues. The trim removed 5 bases at V and 4 bases at J, leaving 5 bases unmatched. CDR1 MDHEN and CDR2 SYDVKM come from the germline V gene. Use of 60 Vbeta and 13 Jbeta primers characterized the PCR. Libraries were prepared by immunoSEQ multiplex PCR; TCRdb keeps only in-frame clonotypes and omits some of them. The sample carries roughly 200,000 clones, 82% recorded once. The sample comprised PBMCs. The chain couples TRBV28 to TRBJ2-3, with 8 bases identical to TRBD1. The receptor was derived from a woman in her thirties or forties in good health and CMV-seronegative. In nucleotides, the CDR3 is TGTGCCAGCAGTCTACGGACAGGGCCAGATACGCAGTATTTT. Translated: CASSLRTGPDTQYF.